These 30 T cell receptor beta chains share one sample of origin, sequenced in a study of T-cell memory formation after mild COVID-19. TCRdb re-called the 5' RACE reads through MiXCR, storing one row per CDR3 protein. Here the sample spans tens of thousands of distinct CDR3 sequences, about 6.1% being singletons. The sequencing input was PBMCs or a T cell subset sorted from them (not recorded which). The receptors stem from an adult who had mild COVID-19 (a few samples of this study predate the infection). Cell type and time point are not known.

This clonotype was counted ten times or more. CDR3 amino acids: CASSPASGGYNEQFF. The CDR3 region has the DNA TGTGCCAGCAGTCCAGCTAGCGGGGGATACAATGAGCAGTTCTTC. The chain uses TRBV27 and TRBJ2-1, with 10 bases aligning to TRBD2. The length of the CDR3 is 15 residues. V lost 5 bases and J lost 4; bases outside the gene matches: 5. Germline V gene data show CDR1 as MNHEY and CDR2 as SMNVEV (reference sequence).

This clonotype has a count of ten or more. The chain couples TRBV3-1 to TRBJ2-1; D tentatively fits TRBD1 or TRBD2 (5 bases each). The CDR3 has 15 amino acids. The V end was cut by 10 bases, the J end by 3 bases, with 19 bases between. Germline-derived CDR1 and CDR2 are LGHDT and YNNKEL (reference sequence). CDR3 sequence reads: CATASRDLNYNEQFF. CDR3 coding DNA: TGTGCCACCGCATCCCGGGACCTAAACTACAATGAGCAGTTCTTC.

This clonotype was detected many times. The chain is built from TRBV9 and TRBJ2-7; D is unclear. Trimming stripped 4 bases from V and 4 bases from J, with 12 bases between. The CDR3 is 13 amino acids. Looked up from germline, CDR1 is SGDLS and CDR2 is YYNGEE. Here the CDR3 DNA reads TGTGCCAGCAGCCAACACTCGGAATACGAGCAGTACTTC. The encoded protein is CASSQHSEYEQYF.

This clonotype was seen repeatedly, ten times or more. The V and J genes are TRBV7-9 and TRBJ2-1; 9 nucleotides align to TRBD2. Germline CDR1 is SEHNR and CDR2 is FQNEAQ (reference sequence). V dropped 5 bases and J dropped 8; count of bases not matched to a gene: 10. CDR3 size: 15 residues. DNA for the CDR3: TGTGCCAGCAGCCAACTACGCGGGGGGGGCGATGAGCAGTTCTTC. It translates to CASSQLRGGGDEQFF.

With respect to this clonotype: This may arise from a read error, as a much more abundant clone is one base away. The chain employs TRBV7-2 and TRBJ2-7; no firm D call. The CDR3 loop spans 13 amino acids. Germline V gives CDR1 SGHTA, CDR2 FQGNSA. V was clipped by 5 bases and J by 9 bases, with 17 bases between them. The CDR3 DNA is TGTGCCAGCAGCCCCACGACAATAGTCGCGCAGTACTTC. It codes for CASSPTTIVAQYF.

The chain combines TRBV10-3 with TRBJ1-2, with D possibly being TRBD1 (6 bases). The germline V gene encodes CDR1 ENHRY and CDR2 SYGVKD. Trimming left V 0 bases short and J 3 bases short, with 14 bases between. The length of the CDR3 is 16 residues. The CDR3 sequence is CAISESKAGTHYGYTF. CDR3 in DNA: TGTGCCATCAGTGAGTCGAAGGCTGGGACACACTATGGCTACACCTTC.

This clonotype was seen many times. Here the CDR3 reads CASSPTGPYNSPLHF. The CDR3 DNA follows: TGCGCCAGCAGCCCGACAGGGCCCTATAATTCACCCCTCCACTTT. The J gene is TRBJ1-6, the V gene TRBV5-1, with 7 bases fitting TRBD1. After removal of 4 bases from V and 2 bases from J, the junction contained 3 bases not matched to a gene. Germline assignment: CDR1 SGHRS and CDR2 YFSETQ. The CDR3 loop spans 15 amino acids.

This clonotype was counted only a few times. This chain joins TRBV10-3 and TRBJ1-2; 9 nucleotides match TRBD1. The CDR3 has 16 residues. The germline V gene encodes CDR1 ENHRY and CDR2 SYGVKD. J gave up 1 base and V 6 bases, and 9 bases lay outside the gene matches. The CDR3 DNA sequence: TGTGCCATCAGCCGGGACAGGGATACTTATAACTATGGCTACACCTTC. Translated, it gives CAISRDRDTYNYGYTF.

This clonotype has only a few counts. This chain links TRBV27 with TRBJ2-3; 9 bases match TRBD1. Trimming removed 2 bases from V and 6 bases from J; junction bases left unmatched: 3. The germline gives CDR1 MNHEY, CDR2 SMNVEV (reference sequence). This CDR3 spans 14 amino acids. This CDR3 reads CASSLGGTGDTQYF. Here the CDR3 DNA reads TGTGCCAGCAGTTTAGGAGGGACAGGGGATACGCAGTATTTT.

For this clonotype: A much larger clone is a single base away; this may be a read error. The rearrangement links TRBV7-9 to TRBJ1-1; tentative D call: TRBD1 (6 bases). V shed 5 bases and J shed 3 bases, with 19 bases lying between them. This CDR3 has 16 amino acids. Germline CDR1 SEHNR, CDR2 FQNEAQ (reference sequence). The chain's CDR3 is CASSAELTGPYTEAFF. The DNA of the CDR3 is TGTGCCAGCAGCGCCGAACTAACAGGGCCGTACACTGAAGCTTTCTTT.

The J gene is TRBJ1-1, the V gene TRBV6-6; a possible D gene is TRBD1 (6 bases). V was cut by 6 bases and J by 5 bases, with 16 bases left in between. Germline CDR1 and CDR2: MNHNY and SVGAGI (reference sequence). This CDR3 spans 14 amino acids. CDR3 in DNA: TGTGCCAGCAGCCGGCGGGGGGCTGGGACTGAAGCTTTCTTT. Protein sequence: CASSRRGAGTEAFF.

J is TRBJ2-2 and V is TRBV19; TRBD1 is a possible D gene (6 bases). CDR3 length: 16 amino acids. Per germline, CDR1 LNHDA and CDR2 SQIVND (reference sequence). With 3 bases removed from V and 7 bases from J, the gap between germline ends came to 18 bases. The CDR3 nucleotides are TGTGCCAGTAGTATGGGGGCCTCCCGATCAAGCGGGGAGCTGTTTTTT. Residues: CASSMGASRSSGELFF.

This clonotype was recorded many times. The chain recombines TRBV5-1 with TRBJ2-5; perhaps D is TRBD1 or TRBD2 (6 bases each). V shed 5 bases and J shed 2 bases, with 10 bases lying between them. CDR1 and CDR2 (germline): SGHRS, YFSETQ. The CDR3 length is 13 residues. CDR3 in DNA: TGCGCCAGCAGTGGAGGGGGTCAAGAGACCCAGTACTTC. This gives the protein CASSGGGQETQYF.

Many counts were recorded for this clonotype. The V call is TRBV7-8, the J call TRBJ2-5; D is unclear. With 2 bases removed from V and 3 bases from J, the gap between germline ends came to 7 bases. This CDR3 is built from 13 residues. CDR1 is SGHVS, CDR2 FQNEAQ, per germline. CDR3 residues: CASSLTAEETQYF. DNA of the CDR3: TGTGCCAGCAGCTTAACGGCGGAAGAGACCCAGTACTTC.

This chain joins TRBV7-8 and TRBJ1-1; tentative D call: TRBD1 (6 bases). The CDR3 is 16 amino acids. Trimming removed 5 bases at V and 1 base at J, with 17 bases between. Germline lookup yields CDR1 SGHVS and CDR2 FQNEAQ. The CDR3 protein is CASSINRARENTEAFF. Written as DNA, the CDR3 is TGTGCCAGCAGCATAAACAGGGCACGGGAGAACACTGAAGCTTTCTTT.

This sequence joins TRBV12-3 or TRBV12-4 and TRBJ2-3; perhaps TRBD1 as D (5 bases). This CDR3 comprises 16 residues. V dropped 4 bases and J dropped 2 bases, with 16 bases sitting between them. CDR3 in amino acids: CASSSGRQTPTDTQYF. The CDR3 DNA is TGTGCCAGCAGTTCGGGTAGACAGACACCCACAGATACGCAGTATTTT.

This clonotype was counted ten times or more. The chain couples TRBV27 to TRBJ1-2; weak D call: TRBD1 (5 bases). The CDR3 has 14 residues. Deletions cut 6 bases from V and 1 base from J, with 12 bases between. Germline V gene sequence: CDR1 MNHEY, CDR2 SMNVEV (reference sequence). CDR3 in amino acids: CASSQTARNYGYTF. CDR3 coding DNA: TGTGCCAGCAGCCAGACAGCCCGTAACTATGGCTACACCTTC.

This chain joins TRBV6-5 and TRBJ2-6, with D maybe TRBD1 (5 bases). V was pared by 5 bases and J by 0 bases, with 11 bases between. Germline CDR1 reads MNHEY; CDR2 reads SVGAGI. The CDR3 totals 16 residues. The CDR3 sequence is CASSVTGSSGANVLTF. CDR3 DNA: TGTGCCAGCAGTGTCACAGGTAGCTCTGGGGCCAACGTCCTGACTTTC.

This clonotype has a count of ten or more. The J gene is TRBJ2-3, the V gene TRBV9; a weak D match, TRBD2 (6 bases). CDR3 length: 17 residues. The ends were cut back, 3 bases at V and 2 bases at J, with 19 bases in the middle. Per germline, CDR1 SGDLS and CDR2 YYNGEE. CDR3 coding DNA: TGTGCCAGCAGCGGATCGACTAGAAACTCCTTCACAGATACGCAGTATTTT. It specifies CASSGSTRNSFTDTQYF.

The CDR3 nucleotides are TGTGCCAGCAGCCAAGAACGCAGGCGAGGCTACACCTTC. This sequence encodes CASSQERRRGYTF. This chain joins TRBV14 and TRBJ1-2; D not resolved. Between the trimmed V and J ends, which lost 0 bases and 8 bases, there was a span of 10 bases. The CDR3 is 13 amino acids. Germline V lookup: CDR1 SGHDN, CDR2 FVKESK.

The chain employs TRBV3-1 and TRBJ1-1; no clear D. There are 15 residues in the CDR3. V was shortened by 0 bases and J by 8 bases, with 16 bases between the two germline ends. Looked up from germline, CDR1 is LGHDT and CDR2 is YNNKEL (reference sequence). The CDR3 coding sequence is TGTGCCAGCAGCCAAGATCAGGTGATTTCTGGGGAAGCTTTCTTT. It codes for CASSQDQVISGEAFF.

In its sample, this clonotype was seen a few times. This chain uses TRBV12-5 with TRBJ2-2; either TRBD1 or TRBD2 may supply D (5 bases each). The germline V gene has CDR1 LGHNT and CDR2 FRNRAP. The CDR3 runs to 16 residues. Trimming took off 6 bases at V and 3 bases at J, with 17 bases between the two ends. CDR3 region: CASGVARDGYTGELFF. In DNA, the CDR3 is TGTGCTAGTGGGGTTGCCCGGGACGGTTACACCGGGGAGCTGTTTTTT.

Sample share makes this clonotype medium-sized (0.01 to 0.1%). The chain carries TRBV7-8 and TRBJ2-1, with D possibly being TRBD2 (6 bases). Trimming took 6 bases from V and 0 from J, leaving 12 bases between them. There are 15 residues in the CDR3. Germline values: CDR1 SGHVS, CDR2 FQNEAQ. CDR3 in amino acids: CASSSVGGSYNEQFF. In DNA, the CDR3 is TGTGCCAGCAGTTCCGTGGGAGGCTCCTACAATGAGCAGTTCTTC.

This clonotype was observed a few times. V is TRBV19 and J is TRBJ2-7, with a possible D match to TRBD1 (5 bases). V shed 4 bases and J shed 5 bases, with 18 bases lying between them. The CDR3 loop spans 15 amino acids. Germline-derived CDR1 and CDR2 are LNHDA and SQIVND (reference sequence). The CDR3 spells CASSRTGQWADEQYF. The CDR3 DNA sequence: TGTGCCAGTAGTAGGACCGGACAATGGGCGGACGAGCAGTACTTC.

This clonotype was seen many times. The rearrangement uses TRBV4-3 and TRBJ2-4; 10 bases are a match to TRBD2. CDR1 LGHNA and CDR2 YSLEER come from the germline V gene. Losses at the gene ends were 0 bases for V and 0 bases for J; bases not matched to a gene: 5. The CDR3 runs 18 residues. The CDR3 protein is CASSQDYLAGAAKNIQYF. In nucleotides, the CDR3 is TGCGCCAGCAGCCAAGATTACCTAGCGGGGGCAGCCAAAAACATTCAGTACTTC.

Many counts were recorded for this clonotype. The chain carries TRBV7-8 and TRBJ2-1; D might be TRBD1 or TRBD2, each matching 7 bases. Germline CDR1 and CDR2: SGHVS and FQNEAQ. The CDR3 is 14 residues long. V lost 7 bases and J 4 bases, leaving 14 bases between the germline ends. Written as DNA, the CDR3 is TGTGCCAGCAATCAGGGGGGAGGGTACAATGAGCAGTTCTTC. Translation gives CASNQGGGYNEQFF.

In this sample, this clonotype turned up a few times. The V gene is TRBV5-6, the J gene TRBJ2-2; TRBD1 or TRBD2 may be the D gene (5 bases each). Trimming took off 0 bases at V and 4 bases at J, with 13 bases between the two ends. This CDR3 contains 16 residues. Germline lookup yields CDR1 SGHDT and CDR2 YYEEEE. The CDR3 DNA sequence: TGTGCCAGCAGCTTGGATGAGGGGTCGGGCACCGGGGAGCTGTTTTTT. Translation: CASSLDEGSGTGELFF.

Many counts were recorded for this clonotype. V is TRBV5-5 and J is TRBJ2-3, with 9 nucleotides matching TRBD1. V lost 5 bases, J lost 4 bases, and 11 bases stayed unmatched. The CDR3 extends over 16 amino acids. Germline V gene lookup returns CDR1 SGHKS and CDR2 YYEKEE (reference sequence). CDR3 amino acids: CASSRTGTGSADTQYF. DNA of the CDR3: TGTGCCAGCAGTAGAACCGGGACAGGGTCGGCAGATACGCAGTATTTT. The full variable domain, rest sourced from reference TRBV5-5 and TRBJ2-3, is DAGVTQSPTHLIKTRGQQVTLRCSPISGHKSVSWYQQVLGQGPQFIFQYYEKEERGRGNFPDRFSARQFPNYSSELNVNALLLGDSALYLCASSRTGTGSADTQYFGPGTRLTVL.

In its sample, this clonotype was seen many times. The chain couples TRBV4-3 to TRBJ2-1; weak D call: TRBD2 (5 bases). Per the germline V gene, CDR1 is LGHNA and CDR2 is YSLEER. V lost 0 bases and J 1 base, leaving 13 bases between the germline ends. The CDR3 is 17 amino acids. The CDR3 DNA reads TGCGCCAGCAGCCAAGAATTGGGCCCGGGGTCCTACAATGAGCAGTTCTTC. Its translation: CASSQELGPGSYNEQFF.

Only a few counts were recorded for this clonotype. CDR3 nucleotides: TGCAGCGTTGATGATCCTGGGCCTTCGAATAGTGGCTACACCTTC. This translates into CSVDDPGPSNSGYTF. The V gene is TRBV29-1, the J gene TRBJ1-2; D is unclear. The CDR3 spans 15 residues. Between the trimmed V and J ends, which lost 3 bases and 7 bases, there was a span of 21 bases. The germline V gene has CDR1 SQVTM and CDR2 ANQGSEA.